These T cell receptor beta chains were read from a single sample in a study of regulatory T cells in long-lasting Graves disease. In TCRdb, the multiplex PCR reads were re-called with MiXCR into one record per CDR3 protein. This sample has about 560,000 distinct CDR3 sequences, with about 16% found just once. The same sample was also studied in work on T cells in Graves' hyperthyroidism and ophthalmopathy.

The sequences come from peripheral blood mononuclear cells (PBMCs), collected at new diagnosis, from a patient treated with antithyroid drugs. These TCRs come from a man between 18 and 29 years old with Graves disease. CDR3s include the opening cysteine and the closing phenylalanine or tryptophan. Expanded clones are given a class, and other clones once, few, many or no size at all.

clone size	CDR3 length	V gene	J gene	CDR3 protein
many	12	TRBV30	TRBJ2-3	CAWSKTSGPQYF
many	14	TRBV5-1	TRBJ1-1	CASSTSQGSTEAFF
few	18	TRBV9	TRBJ2-1	CASGPPGLAGVGYNEQFF
NA	13	TRBV4-1	TRBJ2-3	CASSPAASNTQYF
few	13	TRBV7-9	TRBJ2-2	CASSFEGPGELFF
few	14	TRBV12-3/TRBV12-4	TRBJ1-1	CASSFGRVGTEAFF
many	13	TRBV3-1	TRBJ1-1	CASSPYVGREAFF
few	16	TRBV18	TRBJ1-5	CASSPNQGGSNQPQHF
many	16	TRBV7-9	TRBJ2-1	CASSPPAGLGANEQFF
many	16	TRBV5-1	TRBJ1-1	CASSSTPGTVNTEAFF
many	13	TRBV30	TRBJ2-1	CAWSPASYNEQFF
NA	17	TRBV7-7	TRBJ2-2	CASSLHLAGGATGELFF
few	12	TRBV20-1	TRBJ1-2	CSARILATAQTF
NA	12	TRBV13	TRBJ1-2	CASSSAVNGYTF
NA	14	TRBV11-2	TRBJ1-5	CASSDLYRNQPQHF
NA	17	TRBV28	TRBJ2-6	CASSPRTGVSGANVLTF
many	13	TRBV30	TRBJ2-5	CAWNSGSWETQYF
few	15	TRBV5-4	TRBJ2-1	CASSLNRGDYNEQFF
NA	17	TRBV5-1	TRBJ2-6	CASSSPRPDSGANVLTF
few	17	TRBV24-1	TRBJ1-1	CATSDRPWGDRNTEAFF
NA	15	TRBV20-1	TRBJ2-1	CSARDSEGSYNEQFF
many	14	TRBV11-2	TRBJ2-7	CASSRTSANYEQYF
many	16	TRBV2	TRBJ2-4	CASSAPGLAPATIQYF
few	15	TRBV28	TRBJ2-5	CASSVSTGGQETQYF
few	15	TRBV20-1	TRBJ2-1	CSARETSAPIHEQFF
many	15	TRBV30	TRBJ2-1	CAWRSTSGSPNEQFF
NA	14	TRBV9	TRBJ2-7	CASSAGTAIYEQYF
few	12	TRBV25-1	TRBJ2-2	CASGGASGELFF
many	12	TRBV20-1	TRBJ1-2	CSATTGSGGYTF
many	16	TRBV12-3/TRBV12-4	TRBJ2-1	CASSSPTSEEGNEQFF
NA	14	TRBV9	TRBJ2-5	CASSVGGEQETQYF
many	15	TRBV6-1	TRBJ1-1	CASTQTPGVNTEAFF
NA	15	TRBV28	TRBJ2-5	CASRETPGGEETQYF
many	15	TRBV18	TRBJ2-1	CASSRGTGKINEQFF
NA	18	TRBV20-1	TRBJ2-7	CSANIGARGTTDTYEQYF
few	14	TRBV6-5	TRBJ1-5	CASSYGSEGQPQHF
many	13	TRBV6-1	TRBJ2-3	CASTWWGADTQYF
NA	15	TRBV5-1	TRBJ2-5	CASSPGPEGAETQYF
few	13	TRBV27	TRBJ2-5	CASRPRQGETQYF
few	12	TRBV3-1	TRBJ1-2	CASSFQGDGYTF
NA	13	TRBV9	TRBJ2-1	CASSVVDGREQFF
few	17	TRBV12-3/TRBV12-4	TRBJ2-2	CASSTSGTGFDTGELFF
many	17	TRBV28	TRBJ2-3	CASSSTRGTLGTDTQYF
few	14	TRBV20-1	TRBJ1-6	CSARAWGTDSPLHF
few	15	TRBV7-9	TRBJ1-1	CASSQGNVMVSEAFF